These 25 T cell receptor beta chains came from one sample sequenced in a study of regulatory T cells in long-lasting Graves disease. Indicated time point: persistent/refractory GD, antithyroid drugs over 5 years with positive TRAb. With RNA extracted from PBMCs as input, the TCR library was made. Arm-PCR of CDR3 regions and iRepertoire HTBI primers were used to build TCR beta libraries. TCRdb re-analysed the multiplex PCR reads in MiXCR, keeping a single row per CDR3 protein. The sample contains 400,000 or so distinct CDR3 sequences, around 20% of which appear only once. This material consisted of peripheral blood mononuclear cells (PBMCs), taken when the disease was refractory, from a patient treated with antithyroid drugs. The receptors derive from a female donor with Graves disease.

In this sample, this clonotype turned up a few times. This clone may be a read error of a much larger clone one base away. The rearrangement links TRBV6-1 to TRBJ1-5, with D tentatively TRBD1 (5 bases). The germline V gene has CDR1 MNHNS and CDR2 SASEGT. The length of the CDR3 is 14 residues. The V end lost 2 bases, the J end lost 2 bases, and 7 bases lay between the germline ends. CDR3 loop: CASSEWDGNQPQHF. DNA of the CDR3: TGTGCCAGCAGTGAATGGGACGGCAATCAGCCCCAGCATTTT.

Of note for this clonotype: A much larger clone lies a single base off, so this may be a read error. The J gene is TRBJ1-5, the V gene TRBV27; 10 nucleotides agree with TRBD1. From germline, CDR1 is MNHEY and CDR2 SMNVEV (reference sequence). The ends lost 4 bases at V and 13 bases at J; junction bases unmatched: 10. CDR3 length: 14 residues. This CDR3 is CASSSGTGDLPQHF. Here the CDR3 DNA reads TGTGCCAGCAGTTCCGGGACAGGGGACCTCCCTCAGCATTTT.

This clonotype was seen only a few times. The rearrangement joins TRBV30 to TRBJ1-4; TRBD1 might be the D (5 bases). CDR1 and CDR2 from the germline V gene are GTSNPN and SVGIG (reference sequence). The length of the CDR3 is 15 residues. V dropped 3 bases and J dropped 3 bases, with 14 bases sitting between them. CDR3 nucleotides: TGTGCCTGGAGCTCTAACGGGGGGGCTAATGAAAAACTGTTTTTT. Protein product: CAWSSNGGANEKLFF.

In its sample, this clonotype was seen a few times. This sequence joins TRBV20-1 and TRBJ2-2, with 14 bases that match TRBD2. From germline, CDR1 is DFQATT and CDR2 SNEGSKA (reference sequence). CDR3 length: 18 amino acids. The trim removed 0 bases at V and 2 bases at J, leaving 5 bases unmatched. The CDR3 nucleotides read TGCAGTGCTAGAGAGCTGACTAGCGGGAGGGCCAACACCGGGGAGCTGTTTTTT. Translation gives CSARELTSGRANTGELFF.

The table lists this clonotype with a few counts. The chain uses TRBV7-9 and TRBJ2-3; a weak D match, TRBD1 (7 bases). The CDR3 has 18 amino acids. The germline V gene encodes CDR1 SEHNR and CDR2 FQNEAQ (reference sequence). Deletions cut 7 bases from V and 6 bases from J, with 29 bases between. DNA for the CDR3: TGTGCCAGCACCCCTCAGGAGGGAAAAGATGGGGACAGTGATACGCAGTATTTT. Residues: CASTPQEGKDGDSDTQYF.

This chain connects TRBV20-1 to TRBJ2-3, with no clear D. V was clipped by 5 bases and J by 2 bases, with 5 bases between them. Looked up from germline, CDR1 is DFQATT and CDR2 is SNEGSKA (reference sequence). The CDR3 covers 11 residues. The CDR3 DNA follows: TGCAGTGCTTATATCACAGATACGCAGTATTTT. It encodes CSAYITDTQYF.

This clonotype occurred many times. This rearrangement joins TRBV18 to TRBJ2-6; D may match TRBD1 or TRBD2 (5 bases each). This CDR3 comprises 16 residues. Trimming took off 2 bases at V and 0 bases at J, with 8 bases between the two ends. Germline V gene lookup returns CDR1 KGHSH and CDR2 LQKENI. CDR3 bases: TGTGCCAGCTCACCAGGGGGTTACTCTGGGGCCAACGTCCTGACTTTC. Residues: CASSPGGYSGANVLTF.

This clonotype has ten or more counts. The chain carries TRBV2 and TRBJ2-6, with TRBD2 matching over 13 bases. The CDR3 is 19 residues long. The V and J ends lost 4 bases and 2 bases, in that order; junction bases with no gene match: 8. The germline V gene encodes CDR1 SNHLY and CDR2 FYNNEI. CDR3 residues: CASSGGTGLAGTGANVLTF. The CDR3 DNA reads as TGTGCCAGCAGTGGGGGGACGGGACTAGCGGGAACTGGGGCCAACGTCCTGACTTTC.

This clonotype was found a few times. The chain is built from TRBV7-9 and TRBJ2-5; unclear D gene. The V gene lost 3 bases and the J gene lost 5 bases, with 7 bases spanning the gap. The CDR3 is made up of 12 amino acids. The germline CDR1 and CDR2 sequences are SEHNR and FQNEAQ (reference sequence). The CDR3 DNA is TGTGCCAGCAGCTTTCACGGGGAGACCCAGTACTTC. It codes for CASSFHGETQYF.

This clonotype was seen only a few times. The genes are TRBV6-1 and TRBJ1-5; D unresolved. Germline CDR1 is MNHNS and CDR2 is SASEGT. V lost 8 bases and J 2 bases, leaving 13 bases between the germline ends. The CDR3 has 14 amino acids. Here the CDR3 DNA reads TGTGCCAGCGCCTCGGGAATAGGCAATCAGCCCCAGCATTTT. Protein: CASASGIGNQPQHF.

This clonotype has at least ten counts. This chain links TRBV28 with TRBJ2-5; 7 bases are shared with TRBD1. Unmatched junction bases numbered 5, after V lost 0 bases and J lost 1 base. The CDR3 totals 16 residues. The germline gives CDR1 MDHEN, CDR2 SYDVKM. The CDR3 DNA sequence: TGTGCCAGCAGTTTATGGGGACAGCCTGTCCAAGAGACCCAGTACTTC. Translated, it gives CASSLWGQPVQETQYF.

The table lists this clonotype with many counts. This chain uses TRBV20-1 with TRBJ1-4; TRBD1 agrees at 7 bases. Germline CDR1 reads DFQATT; CDR2 reads SNEGSKA (reference sequence). CDR3 length: 12 amino acids. The ends lost 6 bases at V and 5 bases at J; junction bases unmatched: 3. The CDR3 loop is CSARQGNEKLFF. The CDR3 nucleotides read TGCAGTGCACGACAGGGAAATGAAAAACTGTTTTTT.

This clonotype was seen a few times. The chain joins TRBV29-1 to TRBJ2-7; 8 bases are a match to TRBD1. Trimming cost V 6 bases and J 2 bases; bases outside gene matches: 6. There are 13 residues in the CDR3. Germline values: CDR1 SQVTM, CDR2 ANQGSEA. CDR3 DNA sequence: TGCAGCGTGGCTACAGGGGGACCCTACGAGCAGTACTTC. Translation gives CSVATGGPYEQYF.

The CDR3 DNA reads TGTGCCAGCAGGACCCCACAGGGCTCCACTGAAGCTTTCTTT. This codes for CASRTPQGSTEAFF. The rearrangement joins TRBV2 to TRBJ1-1, with D perhaps matching TRBD1 (6 bases). Trimming pared 6 bases from V and 4 bases from J, leaving 15 bases between. Germline V gives CDR1 SNHLY, CDR2 FYNNEI. CDR3 length: 14 amino acids.

Ten or more counts support this clonotype. The chain links TRBV11-3 to TRBJ2-7; a possible D gene is TRBD2 (6 bases). Germline loops: CDR1 SGHNT, CDR2 YENEEA. This CDR3 region has 13 residues. V was clipped by 1 base and J by 7 bases, with 11 bases between them. The CDR3 region has the DNA TGTGCCAGCAGCTTAGTAGTGGGAGGTGAGCAGTACTTC. Its translation is CASSLVVGGEQYF.

The chain has TRBV19 and TRBJ2-2; D might be TRBD2 (6 bases). Trimming cost V 3 bases and J 5 bases, with 16 bases left between them. The CDR3 spans 16 residues. Germline CDR1 reads LNHDA; CDR2 reads SQIVND (reference sequence). The CDR3 bases are TGTGCCAGTAGTATGGGTAGGCCCGGAGGGACCGGGGAGCTGTTTTTT. This codes for CASSMGRPGGTGELFF.

The V gene is TRBV19, the J gene TRBJ1-1; TRBD1 aligns across 8 bases. J gave up 0 bases and V 4 bases, and 7 bases lay outside the gene matches. The CDR3 contains 16 residues. The germline V gene has CDR1 LNHDA and CDR2 SQIVND (reference sequence). This CDR3 reads CASSTPRTGMNTEAFF. The CDR3 region has the DNA TGTGCCAGTAGTACCCCAAGGACAGGGATGAACACTGAAGCTTTCTTT.

Ten or more counts support this clonotype. This chain connects TRBV20-1 to TRBJ2-5, with D perhaps matching TRBD2 (6 bases). V was shortened by 0 bases and J by 3 bases, with 11 bases between the two germline ends. CDR1 is DFQATT, CDR2 SNEGSKA, per germline (reference sequence). This CDR3 is built from 14 residues. The CDR3 coding sequence is TGCAGTGCTAGAGATTGGGGCGGGGAAGAGACCCAGTACTTC. This codes for CSARDWGGEETQYF.

This clonotype was counted ten times or more. The rearrangement links TRBV6-2 or TRBV6-3 to TRBJ2-7; 7 bases line up with TRBD2. J was trimmed by 1 base and V by 5 bases; bases with no gene match: 8. Germline values: CDR1 MNHEY, CDR2 SVGEGT. There are 15 residues in the CDR3. The CDR3 protein is CASSDFSGRSYEQYF. Written as DNA, the CDR3 is TGTGCCAGCAGTGACTTTTCCGGGAGGTCCTACGAGCAGTACTTC.

This sequence joins TRBV28 and TRBJ2-1; no definite D call. Trimming removed 2 bases from V and 9 bases from J, with 5 bases in between. Germline CDR1 reads MDHEN; CDR2 reads SYDVKM. The CDR3 has 11 residues. CDR3 nucleotide sequence: TGTGCCAGCAGTTTAAACGTTGAGCAGTTCTTC. Its translation is CASSLNVEQFF.

This clonotype was observed a few times. This chain connects TRBV20-1 to TRBJ2-7, with 13 bases identical to TRBD2. The junction had 11 bases not matched to a gene; V was cut back by 0 bases and J by 6 bases. The germline CDR1 and CDR2 sequences are DFQATT and SNEGSKA (reference sequence). The CDR3 runs to 17 residues. The CDR3 DNA sequence: TGCAGTGCTAGAGAAAATACCGGGACTAGCGGGAAGGGCGAGCAGTACTTC. The encoded protein is CSARENTGTSGKGEQYF.

This clonotype came up a few times. J is TRBJ2-7 and V is TRBV7-9, with a weak D call TRBD2 (5 bases). V was cut by 3 bases and J by 5 bases, with 14 bases left in between. CDR1 and CDR2 (germline): SEHNR, FQNEAQ (reference sequence). The CDR3 loop spans 14 amino acids. CDR3 region: CASSFNGVGDEQYF. The CDR3 bases are TGTGCCAGCAGCTTTAACGGGGTGGGCGACGAGCAGTACTTC.

The sample holds a few counts of this clonotype. The chain employs TRBV7-8 and TRBJ1-5; a possible D gene is TRBD1 (5 bases). The CDR3 has 21 amino acids. Germline V CDR1 and CDR2: SGHVS, FQNEAQ. V was shortened by 6 bases and J by 4 bases, with 34 bases between the two germline ends. CDR3 region: CASSFPSAAAEGRYRNQPQHF. For the CDR3, the DNA is TGTGCCAGCAGTTTCCCTTCGGCGGCAGCAGAGGGGAGGTATCGAAATCAGCCCCAGCATTTT.

This clonotype was counted many times. The chain links TRBV9 to TRBJ2-7; perhaps TRBD2 as D (6 bases). The germline V gene has CDR1 SGDLS and CDR2 YYNGEE. Trimming cost V 3 bases and J 1 base, with 11 bases left between them. The CDR3 covers 14 residues. CDR3 nucleotide sequence: TGTGCCAGCAGCGGCGGGACGAAGTCCTACGAGCAGTACTTC. This translates into CASSGGTKSYEQYF.

This clonotype was detected once. V is TRBV5-5 and J is TRBJ2-7, with D possibly TRBD2 on 7 matching bases. From germline, CDR1 is SGHKS and CDR2 YYEKEE (reference sequence). V was trimmed by 4 bases and J by 0 bases, leaving 14 bases between them. This CDR3 is 15 amino acids long. The DNA for the CDR3 is TGTGCCAGCAGCAAAGGGGGGGGGGACTCCTACGAGCAGTACTTC. Its translation is CASSKGGGDSYEQYF.